The 14 T cell receptor beta chains below were found in one sample sequenced in a study of blood T cell repertoires in COVID-19. Produced via immunoSEQ multiplex PCR; TCRdb's table is partial and in-frame only. The data show roughly 17,000 clones, with approximately 78% seen just once and about 22% held by the top ten. The sample taken for sequencing was peripheral blood. The receptors were gathered from a man aged 55 to 70 with active or convalescent COVID-19.

The chain couples TRBV18 to TRBJ2-3; unclear D gene. Trimming cost V 3 bases and J 2 bases, with 9 bases left between them. This CDR3 contains 14 residues. Germline CDR1 reads KGHSH; CDR2 reads LQKENI. The CDR3: CASSPDSNTDTQYF. DNA for the CDR3: TGTGCCAGCTCACCTGACTCGAACACAGATACGCAGTATTTT.

The J gene is TRBJ1-3, the V gene TRBV6-5; TRBD1 is a possible D gene (5 bases). From germline, CDR1 is MNHEY and CDR2 SVGAGI. The length of the CDR3 is 15 residues. The ends were cut back, 5 bases at V and 4 bases at J, with 15 bases in the middle. CDR3 loop: CASSPELRGGNTIYF. The CDR3 region has the DNA TGTGCCAGCAGTCCCGAATTAAGGGGAGGAAACACCATATATTTT.

The chain uses TRBV4-2 and TRBJ1-3, with D possibly matching TRBD1 (5 bases). The CDR3 loop spans 17 amino acids. The V gene lost 0 bases and the J gene lost 2 bases, with 14 bases spanning the gap. Germline V CDR1 and CDR2: LGHNA, YNFKEQ. CDR3 protein: CASSQEVGGTPGNTIYF. The CDR3 DNA follows: TGTGCCAGCAGCCAAGAAGTTGGGGGGACCCCTGGAAACACCATATATTTT.

V gene TRBV7-2 combines with J gene TRBJ2-7, with 9 nucleotides matching TRBD2. The germline gives CDR1 SGHTA, CDR2 FQGNSA. The CDR3 totals 17 residues. Trimming cost V 0 bases and J 4 bases; bases outside gene matches: 10. The CDR3 bases are TGTGCCAGCAGCTTAGCGGTGACTAGCGGAGGGTCTTACGAGCAGTACTTC. It specifies CASSLAVTSGGSYEQYF.

This clone is a singleton in its sample. The chain uses TRBV27 and TRBJ2-3, with D perhaps matching TRBD2 (5 bases). The germline V gene has CDR1 MNHEY and CDR2 SMNVEV (reference sequence). There are 13 residues in the CDR3. Trimming left V 2 bases short and J 4 bases short, with 7 bases between. The CDR3 bases are TGTGCCAGCAGTTTACGGGATTCAGATACGCAGTATTTT. Amino acids: CASSLRDSDTQYF.

The chain recombines TRBV5-1 with TRBJ2-3, with 7 nucleotides matching TRBD1. The trim removed 5 bases at V and 4 bases at J, leaving 7 bases unmatched. This CDR3 comprises 14 residues. Germline CDR1 reads SGHRS; CDR2 reads YFSETQ. Written as DNA, the CDR3 is TGCGCCAGCAGACAGGGGTTTCAAGCAGATACGCAGTATTTT. Amino acids: CASRQGFQADTQYF.

This CDR3 is CASSVVGGSGTGELFF. The DNA of the CDR3 is TGTGCCAGCAGCGTAGTTGGGGGCTCGGGCACCGGGGAGCTGTTTTTT. The chain carries TRBV9 and TRBJ2-2; D may be TRBD1 (6 bases). The germline CDR1 and CDR2 sequences are SGDLS and YYNGEE. V was cut by 0 bases and J by 4 bases, with 13 bases left in between. The CDR3 has 16 residues.

The V call is TRBV27, the J call TRBJ1-1, with a possible D match to TRBD1 (5 bases). This CDR3 comprises 16 residues. Germline assignment: CDR1 MNHEY and CDR2 SMNVEV (reference sequence). V was shortened by 2 bases and J by 4 bases, with 17 bases between the two germline ends. Here the CDR3 DNA reads TGTGCCAGCAGTTTAGGCCCAGGGCAGGGAATCACTGAAGCTTTCTTT. It codes for CASSLGPGQGITEAFF.

The chain recombines TRBV19 with TRBJ1-1; no clear D gene. V was shortened by 3 bases and J by 1 base, with 9 bases between the two germline ends. Germline V CDR1 and CDR2: LNHDA, SQIVND (reference sequence). This CDR3 has 14 amino acids. The CDR3 spells CASSISQSNTEAFF. CDR3 nucleotides: TGTGCCAGTAGTATCTCACAGTCGAACACTGAAGCTTTCTTT. Together with reference TRBV19 and TRBJ1-1, the CDR3 gives the full variable domain: DGGITQSPKYLFRKEGQNVTLSCEQNLNHDAMYWYRQDPGQGLRLIYYSQIVNDFQKGDIAEGYSVSREKKESFPLTVTSAQKNPTAFYLCASSISQSNTEAFFGQGTRLTVV.

This clone came up a few times. The gene calls are TRBV6-1 and TRBJ2-5; D perhaps matches TRBD2 (5 bases). V lost 0 bases and J lost 7, with 9 bases in between. Germline V lookup: CDR1 MNHNS, CDR2 SASEGT. This CDR3 region has 13 residues. The CDR3 region is CASSEAQLGTQYF. Here the CDR3 DNA reads TGTGCCAGCAGTGAAGCTCAACTAGGGACCCAGTACTTC.

The chain joins TRBV9 to TRBJ1-1; no clear D. The CDR3 totals 15 residues. V lost 4 bases, J lost 7 bases, and 20 bases lay in between. Germline CDR1 reads SGDLS; CDR2 reads YYNGEE. The CDR3 is CASSIRHDRVSEAFF. CDR3 sequence (DNA): TGTGCCAGCAGCATCCGACATGATCGAGTCAGTGAAGCTTTCTTT.

The J gene is TRBJ2-2, the V gene TRBV21-1; no DNA check was done on the table's D call, TRBD1. TRBV21-1 is deemed a pseudogene. The CDR3 covers 15 residues. CDR3 bases: TGTGCCAATCGCCGCATCAGGGGGGACACCGGGGAGCTGTTTTTT. It codes for CANRRIRGDTGELFF.

This chain links TRBV25-1 with TRBJ1-4; D is unresolved. The germline CDR1 and CDR2 sequences are MGHDK and SYGVNS. The CDR3 has 16 residues. V dropped 2 bases and J dropped 9 bases, with 19 bases sitting between them. CDR3 nucleotide sequence: TGTGCCAGCAGTGAAGTAGGCGTGGGTCAACTACAAAAACTGTTTTTT. This encodes CASSEVGVGQLQKLFF.

The gene calls are TRBV5-1 and TRBJ2-3, with TRBD1 matching over 10 bases. V shed 2 bases and J 6 bases; nucleotides not matched to a gene: 12. CDR1 SGHRS and CDR2 YFSETQ come from the germline V gene. The CDR3 runs to 17 residues. The CDR3 DNA follows: TGCGCCAGCAGCTTTGGGAACCGGGACAGGGGAGTGGATACGCAGTATTTT. Its protein product is CASSFGNRDRGVDTQYF.